The 27 T cell receptor beta chains given below trace back to one sample, sequenced in a study of blood T cell repertoires in COVID-19 (dated by TCRdb to 2018 to 2021). The library was generated by the immunoSEQ multiplex PCR assay. As stored in TCRdb, this immuneACCESS dataset retains in-frame rearrangements with V and J assigned. A fraction of the clones does not appear; measured against another copy, unresolved V genes explain less than half of the discrepancy, and the remainder lacks a known reason. This sample lists 100,000 to 140,000 clones; roughly 88% were detected once. Around 7% of the sample lies in the top ten. Sequenced material: peripheral blood. These receptors were collected from a middle-aged man with active or convalescent COVID-19.

The chain joins TRBV27 to TRBJ1-5; D unclear. The germline V gene has CDR1 MNHEY and CDR2 SMNVEV (reference sequence). V gave up 5 bases and J gave up 7 bases, with 18 bases separating them. The CDR3 is made up of 15 amino acids. The CDR3 DNA is TGTGCCAGCAGTGAGGGCCTCCCGGCCAGCCAGCCCCAGCATTTT. It translates to CASSEGLPASQPQHF.

V usage is TRBV19 and J usage is TRBJ1-5; 12 nucleotides agree with TRBD1. The V segment lost 9 bases and the J segment 5 bases; nucleotides outside the gene matches: 5. This CDR3 has 14 amino acids. The germline CDR1 and CDR2 sequences are LNHDA and SQIVND (reference sequence). CDR3 amino acids: CASSGTGGDQPQHF. CDR3 DNA: TGTGCCAGCTCCGGGACAGGGGGCGATCAGCCCCAGCATTTT.

CDR3 nucleotides: TGTGCCAGCAGCCCCGGGGTTGGTTATTCACCCCTCCACTTT. This translates into CASSPGVGYSPLHF. The V and J genes are TRBV3-1 (or the pseudogene TRBV3-2) and TRBJ1-6; D not certain. The length of the CDR3 is 14 residues. Trimming cost V 4 bases and J 8 bases, with 12 bases left between them. The germline V gene has CDR1 LGHDT and CDR2 YNNKEL (reference sequence).

The rearrangement joins TRBV3-1 (or the pseudogene TRBV3-2) to TRBJ2-3; 11 positions match TRBD2. CDR3 size: 18 residues. The V gene end was trimmed by 0 bases and the J gene end by 5 bases; junction bases not matched to a gene: 10. Germline V gene sequence: CDR1 LGHDT, CDR2 YNNKEL (reference sequence). CDR3 coding DNA: TGTGCCAGCAGCCAAGATGTATTAGCGGGAGGGCCTGTAGATACGCAGTATTTT. Protein: CASSQDVLAGGPVDTQYF.

The chain carries TRBV19 and TRBJ1-5; no firm D call. CDR1 and CDR2 from the germline V gene are LNHDA and SQIVND (reference sequence). V was shortened by 1 base and J by 6 bases, with 19 bases between the two germline ends. The length of the CDR3 is 17 residues. The CDR3 DNA reads as TGTGCCAGTAGTATAGCAGGTATATACGGGGAGCTTCAGCCCCAGCATTTT. It specifies CASSIAGIYGELQPQHF.

The chain recombines TRBV7-2 with TRBJ1-3; D is uncertain. The CDR3 length is 15 residues. Trimming took 4 bases from V and 0 from J, leaving 10 bases between them. Germline values: CDR1 SGHTA, CDR2 FQGNSA. The CDR3, as DNA: TGTGCCAGCAGCTATAGCCTTAGCTCTGGAAACACCATATATTTT. Translation: CASSYSLSSGNTIYF.

This chain uses TRBV5-4 with TRBJ2-3; 10 positions agree with TRBD2. Germline lookup yields CDR1 SGHNT and CDR2 YYREEE (reference sequence). CDR3 size: 15 residues. V lost 4 bases to trimming and J lost 1 base; unmatched junction nucleotides: 3. The CDR3 coding sequence is TGTGCCAGCAGCGAGCGGGAGGGGGGCACAGATACGCAGTATTTT. Amino acids: CASSEREGGTDTQYF. Combining the CDR3 with reference TRBV5-4 and TRBJ2-3 gives the whole variable domain ETGVTQSPTHLIKTRGQQVTLRCSSQSGHNTVSWYQQALGQGPQFIFQYYREEENGRGNFPPRFSGLQFPNYSSELNVNALELDDSALYLCASSEREGGTDTQYFGPGTRLTVL.

The J gene is TRBJ2-7, the V gene TRBV28; D is perhaps TRBD1 (5 bases). Trimming shortened V by 7 bases and J by 3 bases, and 13 bases separated the two germline ends. From germline, CDR1 is MDHEN and CDR2 SYDVKM. This CDR3 is built from 13 residues. DNA for the CDR3: TGTGCCAGCAAAAGGGGTAGGAACTACGAGCAGTACTTC. Amino acid sequence: CASKRGRNYEQYF.

The table lists this clone with many counts. This rearrangement joins TRBV27 to TRBJ2-3; TRBD2 matches at 8 bases. The CDR3 covers 15 residues. Germline V lookup: CDR1 MNHEY, CDR2 SMNVEV (reference sequence). The J segment lost 0 bases and the V segment lost 6 bases, leaving 5 bases of the junction unmatched. This chain's CDR3 is CASSVTSASTDTQYF. CDR3 in DNA: TGTGCCAGCAGCGTGACTAGCGCTAGCACAGATACGCAGTATTTT.

The chain recombines TRBV29-1 with TRBJ2-1, with D hard to call. The CDR3 extends over 14 amino acids. Germline V gives CDR1 SQVTM, CDR2 ANQGSEA. V lost 4 bases and J lost 0, with 10 bases in between. The CDR3 protein is CSVVGHSSYNEQFF. In DNA, the CDR3 is TGCAGCGTTGTTGGGCATAGCTCCTACAATGAGCAGTTCTTC.

The chain recombines TRBV28 with TRBJ2-3; perhaps TRBD2 as D (5 bases). The length of the CDR3 is 15 residues. CDR1 and CDR2 from the germline V gene are MDHEN and SYDVKM. Trimming stripped 0 bases from V and 2 bases from J, with 9 bases between. The CDR3 sequence is CASSLWGRDTDTQYF. The CDR3 DNA follows: TGTGCCAGCAGTTTATGGGGGAGAGACACAGATACGCAGTATTTT. The full variable domain, with the rest looked up from reference TRBV28 and TRBJ2-3, is DVKVTQSSRYLVKRTGEKVFLECVQDMDHENMFWYRQDPGLGLRLIYFSYDVKMKEKGDIPEGYSVSREKKERFSLILESASTNQTSMYLCASSLWGRDTDTQYFGPGTRLTVL.

Here the CDR3 reads CASSHLPSGPDTGELFF. For the CDR3, the DNA is TGTGCCAGCAGCCACCTCCCGTCGGGTCCGGACACCGGGGAGCTGTTTTTT. V is TRBV7-9 and J is TRBJ2-2, with unresolved D. The CDR3 runs 17 residues. Looked up from germline, CDR1 is SEHNR and CDR2 is FQNEAQ (reference sequence). Trimming removed 5 bases at V and 3 bases at J, with 19 bases between.

This chain joins TRBV5-1 and TRBJ1-6; tentative D call: TRBD1 (6 bases). Trimming removed 4 bases from V and 4 bases from J, with 9 bases in between. Germline loops: CDR1 SGHRS, CDR2 YFSETQ. CDR3 length: 14 residues. CDR3 DNA: TGCGCCAGCAGCATGACAGGTTATAATTCACCCCTCCACTTT. This encodes CASSMTGYNSPLHF.

This clone was picked up a small number of times. The chain has TRBV2 and TRBJ2-7, with D tentatively TRBD2 (5 bases). Trimming pared 6 bases from V and 3 bases from J, leaving 15 bases between. This CDR3 region has 14 residues. Germline CDR1 SNHLY, CDR2 FYNNEI. CDR3: CASSPRTVNYEQYF. In DNA form, the CDR3 reads TGTGCCAGCAGCCCTAGGACTGTTAACTACGAGCAGTACTTC.

Worth noting for this clone: The same CDR3 arises from other DNA sequences in this sample as well. The J gene is TRBJ1-4, the V gene TRBV5-1; TRBD1 agrees at 8 bases. V dropped 4 bases and J dropped 4; count of bases not matched to a gene: 6. Germline V gene sequence: CDR1 SGHRS, CDR2 YFSETQ. The CDR3 consists of 15 residues. The CDR3 loop is CASSPSGGGNEKLFF. CDR3 coding DNA: TGCGCCAGCAGCCCCTCAGGGGGCGGTAATGAAAAACTGTTTTTT.

This clone was counted a single time. This sequence joins TRBV28 and TRBJ1-1; TRBD1 matches at 10 bases. The junction had 5 bases not matched to a gene; V was cut back by 6 bases and J by 4 bases. Looked up from germline, CDR1 is MDHEN and CDR2 is SYDVKM. The CDR3 extends over 14 amino acids. CDR3 sequence reads: CASSPGQGSTEAFF. The CDR3 nucleotides read TGTGCCAGCAGCCCGGGACAGGGGAGCACTGAAGCTTTCTTT.

The chain carries TRBV12-3 or TRBV12-4 and TRBJ2-7, with 7 bases lining up with TRBD1. The CDR3 has 13 residues. V was clipped by 6 bases and J by 2 bases; unmatched bases: 4. The CDR3 region has the DNA TGTGCCAGCAGACCGGGACAGACCTACGAGCAGTACTTC. This codes for CASRPGQTYEQYF.

V is TRBV6-5 and J is TRBJ1-1; D might be TRBD1 (5 bases). The CDR3 sequence is 13 residues long. The germline V and J ends were trimmed by 6 bases and 3 bases, with 11 bases remaining between them. From germline, CDR1 is MNHEY and CDR2 SVGAGI. The CDR3 region has the DNA TGTGCCAGCAGACGGACACAACACACTGAAGCTTTCTTT. It yields the protein CASRRTQHTEAFF.

The chain links TRBV5-1 to TRBJ2-2; a possible D gene is TRBD1 (5 bases). This CDR3 has 13 amino acids. V lost 3 bases and J lost 6, with 9 bases in between. Germline lookup yields CDR1 SGHRS and CDR2 YFSETQ. The CDR3 sequence is CASSWQGSGELFF. DNA for the CDR3: TGCGCCAGCAGCTGGCAGGGTTCCGGGGAGCTGTTTTTT.

The chain employs TRBV28 and TRBJ1-4; D perhaps matches TRBD1 (6 bases). The CDR3 has 15 residues. Germline CDR1 reads MDHEN; CDR2 reads SYDVKM. Trimming took off 5 bases at V and 8 bases at J, with 18 bases between the two ends. The CDR3 DNA reads as TGTGCCAGCAGTCCCCCCCGACAGGTCAAAGAAAAACTGTTTTTT. This codes for CASSPPRQVKEKLFF.

The chain carries TRBV5-1 and TRBJ1-1; D is ambiguous. V was shortened by 2 bases and J by 1 base, with 9 bases between the two germline ends. The CDR3 runs to 14 residues. CDR1 is SGHRS and CDR2 is YFSETQ in the germline V gene. Here the CDR3 DNA reads TGCGCCAGCAGCTTCAGGACTACGAACACTGAAGCTTTCTTT. This encodes CASSFRTTNTEAFF.

The chain uses TRBV5-1 and TRBJ2-5; 7 nucleotides match TRBD1. The J segment lost 3 bases and the V segment lost 5 bases, leaving 4 bases of the junction unmatched. CDR1 and CDR2 (germline): SGHRS, YFSETQ. CDR3 length equals 13 residues. The CDR3 loop is CASSLGGKETQYF. CDR3 nucleotide sequence: TGCGCCAGCAGTTTAGGGGGCAAAGAGACCCAGTACTTC.

V is TRBV7-9 and J is TRBJ1-2, with TRBD1 identical over 10 bases. The germline gives CDR1 SEHNR, CDR2 FQNEAQ (reference sequence). J lost 7 bases, V lost 5 bases, and 10 bases had no gene match. There are 15 residues in the CDR3. This chain's CDR3 is CASSHGDRGGLGYTF. CDR3 DNA sequence: TGTGCCAGCAGCCACGGGGACAGGGGTGGCCTTGGCTACACCTTC.

The chain employs TRBV19 and TRBJ1-2; D gene ambiguous. This CDR3 contains 13 residues. Germline V gene data show CDR1 as LNHDA and CDR2 as SQIVND (reference sequence). V was clipped by 5 bases and J by 7 bases, with 14 bases between them. As DNA, the CDR3 is TGTGCCAGTAGTCCTCGGGGTCGTATTGGCTACACCTTC. Its protein is CASSPRGRIGYTF.

The chain recombines TRBV6-5 with TRBJ1-1; no clear D. The CDR3 is 14 residues long. The V gene's germline CDR1 is MNHEY and CDR2 SVGAGI. The ends were cut back, 4 bases at V and 3 bases at J, with 12 bases in the middle. DNA of the CDR3: TGTGCCAGCAGTTTCCGGGAGTGGGACACTGAAGCTTTCTTT. Translation: CASSFREWDTEAFF.

The V call is TRBV7-2, the J call TRBJ2-1; D call uncertain. The CDR3 loop spans 13 amino acids. Germline V lookup: CDR1 SGHTA, CDR2 FQGNSA. The germline V and J ends were trimmed by 4 bases and 8 bases, with 12 bases remaining between them. CDR3 sequence (DNA): TGTGCCAGCAGCTCCTACCCTATAGATGAGCAGTTCTTC. Amino acids: CASSSYPIDEQFF. Combining the CDR3 with reference TRBV7-2 and TRBJ2-1 gives the whole variable domain GAGVSQSPSNKVTEKGKDVELRCDPISGHTALYWYRQSLGQGLEFLIYFQGNSAPDKSGLPSDRFSAERTGGSVSTLTIQRTQQEDSAVYLCASSSYPIDEQFFGPGTRLTVL.

The chain is built from TRBV28 and TRBJ1-4; D call uncertain. This CDR3 is built from 14 residues. The germline CDR1 and CDR2 sequences are MDHEN and SYDVKM. Trimming took 3 bases from V and 7 from J, leaving 12 bases between them. The CDR3 loop reads CASSLLDISEKLFF. CDR3 coding DNA: TGTGCCAGCAGTTTGTTAGACATTAGTGAAAAACTGTTTTTT. Supplemented by reference TRBV28 and TRBJ1-4, the full variable domain reads DVKVTQSSRYLVKRTGEKVFLECVQDMDHENMFWYRQDPGLGLRLIYFSYDVKMKEKGDIPEGYSVSREKKERFSLILESASTNQTSMYLCASSLLDISEKLFFGSGTQLSVL.